This T cell receptor beta chain derives from a study of siplizumab effects on memory and regulatory T cells. Study results and caveats: Tregs that proliferated in siplizumab cultures did not have their suppressive function confirmed. Relative to controls at about 28%, mappable alloreactive CD4+ clones exhibited a mean Treg-derived proportion of approximately 68% with siplizumab. A minor share of alloreactive clones matched unstimulated subsets.

This CDR3 has 12 residues. Germline V gives CDR1 MDHEN, CDR2 SYDVKM. The V gene lost 3 bases and the J gene lost 6 bases, with 8 bases spanning the gap. Sequencing used immunoSEQ multiplex PCR; TCRdb keeps in-frame clones, though not all of them. The repertoire holds roughly 92,000 clones, with roughly 94% as singletons. A word on this clone: No antigen is known for it.

V and J are TRBV28 and TRBJ1-1, with D uncertain. The source is a human donor in good health. Sequenced material: non-Treg CD4+ T cells sorted from blood. The CDR3 coding sequence is TGTGCCAGCAGTTTGGAGTATGCTGAAGCTTTCTTT. Amino acid sequence: CASSLEYAEAFF.